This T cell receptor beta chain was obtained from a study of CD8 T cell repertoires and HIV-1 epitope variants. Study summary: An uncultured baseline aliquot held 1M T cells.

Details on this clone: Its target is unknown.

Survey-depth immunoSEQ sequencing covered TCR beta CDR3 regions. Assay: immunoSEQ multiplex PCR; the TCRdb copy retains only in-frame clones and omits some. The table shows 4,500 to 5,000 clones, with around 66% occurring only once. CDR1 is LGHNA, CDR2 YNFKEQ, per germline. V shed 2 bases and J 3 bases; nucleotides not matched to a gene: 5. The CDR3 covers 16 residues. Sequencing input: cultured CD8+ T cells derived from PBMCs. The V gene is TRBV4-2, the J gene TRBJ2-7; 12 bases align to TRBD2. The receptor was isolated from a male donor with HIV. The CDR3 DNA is TGTGCCAGCAGCCAATCGACTAGCGGGAGTATCTACGAGCAGTACTTC. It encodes CASSQSTSGSIYEQYF.